The clone carrying this T cell receptor beta chain was picked up a small number of times. This record belongs to a study of blood T cell repertoires in COVID-19. Study-level background: COVID-19 samples collected from the United States, Italy and Spain covered acute and convalescent phases. In each case, the material was cDNA or gDNA derived from T cells, B-cell-depleted T cells, or PBMCs.

The germline gives CDR1 LGHDT, CDR2 YNNKEL (reference sequence). The CDR3 has 13 residues. V was shortened by 4 bases and J by 0 bases, with 6 bases between the two germline ends. Original data processing: It was from reference gene primer amplification that nucleated cell counts were estimated. TCRdb's copy holds only in-frame clones and misses some; the assay was immunoSEQ multiplex PCR. V and J calls and clone size are given by that table; D and trimming were obtained from the DNA. The top ten clones hold 0.94% of a sample with 250,000 to 300,000 clones, 75% to 90% of them seen once. This receptor was identified in a woman aged 35 to 49 who had recovered from COVID-19. Specimen: peripheral blood. The V and J genes are TRBV3-1 (or the pseudogene TRBV3-2) and TRBJ1-2; unclear D gene. CDR3 residues: CASSRDANYGYTF. CDR3 nucleotides: TGTGCCAGCAGCCGCGATGCTAACTATGGCTACACCTTC.